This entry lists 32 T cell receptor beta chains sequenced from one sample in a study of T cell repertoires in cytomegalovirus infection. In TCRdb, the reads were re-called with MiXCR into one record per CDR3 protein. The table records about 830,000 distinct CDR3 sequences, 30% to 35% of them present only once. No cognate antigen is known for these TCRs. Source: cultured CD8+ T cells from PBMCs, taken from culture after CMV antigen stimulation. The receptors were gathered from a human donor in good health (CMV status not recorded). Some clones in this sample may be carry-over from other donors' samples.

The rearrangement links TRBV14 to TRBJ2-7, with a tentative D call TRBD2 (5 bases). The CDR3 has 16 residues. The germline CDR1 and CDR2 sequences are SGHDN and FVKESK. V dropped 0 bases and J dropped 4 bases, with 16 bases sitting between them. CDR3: CASSQEEGRTGYEQYV. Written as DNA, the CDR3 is TGTGCCAGCAGCCAAGAAGAGGGCCGGACGGGATACGAGCAGTACGTC.

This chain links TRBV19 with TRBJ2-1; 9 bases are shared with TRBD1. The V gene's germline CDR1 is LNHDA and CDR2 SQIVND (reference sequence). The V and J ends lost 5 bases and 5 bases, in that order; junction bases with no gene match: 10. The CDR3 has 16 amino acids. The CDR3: CASSDPDRGADNEQFF. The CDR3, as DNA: TGTGCCAGTAGTGATCCCGACAGGGGGGCGGACAATGAGCAGTTCTTC.

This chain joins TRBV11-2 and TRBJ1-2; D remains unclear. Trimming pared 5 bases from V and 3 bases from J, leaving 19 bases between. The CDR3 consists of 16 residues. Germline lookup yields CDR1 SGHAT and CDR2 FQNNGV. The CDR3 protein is CASSPLWTLGDYGYTF. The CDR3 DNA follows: TGTGCCAGCAGCCCGCTTTGGACCCTAGGAGACTATGGCTACACCTTC. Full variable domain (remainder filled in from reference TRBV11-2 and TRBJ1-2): EAGVAQSPRYKIIEKRQSVAFWCNPISGHATLYWYQQILGQGPKLLIQFQNNGVVDDSQLPKDRFSAERLKGVDSTLKIQPAKLEDSAVYLCASSPLWTLGDYGYTFGSGTRLTVV.

The CDR3 nucleotides read TGTGCCAGCAGTTACCGGGGACCTCAAAGGGATACGCAGTATTTT. Residues: CASSYRGPQRDTQYF. This chain connects TRBV6-2 or TRBV6-3 to TRBJ2-3, with D possibly being TRBD1 or TRBD2 (5 bases each). Trimming pared 2 bases from V and 6 bases from J, leaving 15 bases between. Germline values: CDR1 MNHEY, CDR2 SVGEGT. The CDR3 extends over 15 amino acids.

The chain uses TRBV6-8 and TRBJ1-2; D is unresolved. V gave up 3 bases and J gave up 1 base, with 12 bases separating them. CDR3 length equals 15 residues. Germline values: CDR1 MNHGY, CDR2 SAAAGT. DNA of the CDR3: TGTGCCAGCAGTTATGACCCAGCTTTTAACTATGGCTACACCTTC. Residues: CASSYDPAFNYGYTF.

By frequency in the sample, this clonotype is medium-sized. This CDR3 is CASSLRGAGNQPQHF. The DNA for the CDR3 is TGTGCCAGCAGCTTAAGGGGGGCAGGCAATCAGCCCCAGCATTTT. The gene calls are TRBV7-2 and TRBJ1-5, with D perhaps matching TRBD1 (6 bases). The CDR3 covers 15 residues. CDR1 is SGHTA, CDR2 FQGNSA, per germline. The V gene lost 2 bases and the J gene lost 2 bases, with 10 bases spanning the gap.

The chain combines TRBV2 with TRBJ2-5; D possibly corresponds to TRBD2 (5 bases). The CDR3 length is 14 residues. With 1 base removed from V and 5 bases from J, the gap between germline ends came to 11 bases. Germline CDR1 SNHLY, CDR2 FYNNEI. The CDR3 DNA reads TGTGCCAGCAGTGAAGTTCTAGCAAAGGAGACCCAGTACTTC. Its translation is CASSEVLAKETQYF. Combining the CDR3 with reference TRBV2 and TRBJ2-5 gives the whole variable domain EPEVTQTPSHQVTQMGQEVILRCVPISNHLYFYWYRQILGQKVEFLVSFYNNEISEKSEIFDDQFSVERPDGSNFTLKIRSTKLEDSAMYFCASSEVLAKETQYFGPGTRLLVL.

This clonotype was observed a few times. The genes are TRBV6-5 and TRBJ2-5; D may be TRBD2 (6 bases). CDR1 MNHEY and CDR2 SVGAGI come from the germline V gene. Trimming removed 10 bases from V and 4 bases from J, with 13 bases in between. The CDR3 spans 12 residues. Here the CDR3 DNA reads TGTGCCACCCAGAGGAGGGGAGAGACCCAGTACTTC. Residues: CATQRRGETQYF.

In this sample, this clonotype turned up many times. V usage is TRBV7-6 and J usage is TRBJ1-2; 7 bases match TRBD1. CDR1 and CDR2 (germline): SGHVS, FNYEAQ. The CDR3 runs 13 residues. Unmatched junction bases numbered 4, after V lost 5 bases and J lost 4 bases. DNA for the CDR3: TGTGCCAGCAGCCCTCAGGGGGGCTATGGCTACACCTTC. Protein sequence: CASSPQGGYGYTF. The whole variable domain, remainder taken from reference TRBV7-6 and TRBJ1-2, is GAGVSQSPRYKVTKRGQDVALRCDPISGHVSLYWYRQALGQGPEFLTYFNYEAQQDKSGLPNDRFSAERPEGSISTLTIQRTEQRDSAMYRCASSPQGGYGYTFGSGTRLTVV.

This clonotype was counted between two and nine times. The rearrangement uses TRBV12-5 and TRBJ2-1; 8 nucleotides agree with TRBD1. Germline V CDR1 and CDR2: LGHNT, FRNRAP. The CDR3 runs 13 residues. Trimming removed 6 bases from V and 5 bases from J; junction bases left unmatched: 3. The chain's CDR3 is CASGQGAHNEQFF. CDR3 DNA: TGTGCTAGTGGCCAGGGGGCTCACAATGAGCAGTTCTTC.

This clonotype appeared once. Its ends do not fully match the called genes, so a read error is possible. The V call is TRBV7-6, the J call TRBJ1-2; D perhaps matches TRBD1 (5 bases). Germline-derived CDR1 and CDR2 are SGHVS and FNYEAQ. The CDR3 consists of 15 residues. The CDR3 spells CTSSADGGNRWGYTF. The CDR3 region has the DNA TGTACCAGCAGCGCGGACGGGGGGAATAGGTGGGGCTACACCTTC.

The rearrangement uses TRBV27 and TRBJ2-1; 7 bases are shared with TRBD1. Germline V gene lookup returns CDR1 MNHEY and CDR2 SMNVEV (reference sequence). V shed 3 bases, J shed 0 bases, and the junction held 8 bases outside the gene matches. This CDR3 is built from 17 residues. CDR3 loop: CASSLTGPRSSYNEQFF. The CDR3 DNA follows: TGTGCCAGCAGTTTGACAGGGCCGCGAAGCTCCTACAATGAGCAGTTCTTC.

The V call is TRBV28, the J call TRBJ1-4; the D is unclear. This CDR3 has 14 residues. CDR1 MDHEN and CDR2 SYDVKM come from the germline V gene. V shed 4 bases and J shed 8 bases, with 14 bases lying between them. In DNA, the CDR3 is TGTGCCAGCAGTTCAACTGGGAAGGACGAAAAACTGTTTTTT. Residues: CASSSTGKDEKLFF.

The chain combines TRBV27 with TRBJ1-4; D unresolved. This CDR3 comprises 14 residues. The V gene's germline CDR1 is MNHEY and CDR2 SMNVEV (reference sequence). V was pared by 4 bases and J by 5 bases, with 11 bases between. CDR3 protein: CASSSIYRNEKLFF. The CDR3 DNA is TGTGCCAGCAGTTCCATATATCGGAATGAAAAACTGTTTTTT.

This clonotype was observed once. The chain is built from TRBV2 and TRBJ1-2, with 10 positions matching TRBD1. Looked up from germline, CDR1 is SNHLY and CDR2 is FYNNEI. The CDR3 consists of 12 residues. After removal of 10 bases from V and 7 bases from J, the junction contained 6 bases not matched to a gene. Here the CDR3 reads CAKRQGASGYTF. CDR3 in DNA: TGTGCCAAACGACAGGGGGCCTCTGGCTACACCTTC.

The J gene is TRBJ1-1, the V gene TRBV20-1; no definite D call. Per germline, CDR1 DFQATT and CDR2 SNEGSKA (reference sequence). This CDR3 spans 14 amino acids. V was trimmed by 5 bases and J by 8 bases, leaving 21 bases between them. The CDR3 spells CSAHPGPRPLEAFF. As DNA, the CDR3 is TGCAGTGCTCACCCCGGACCGAGGCCCTTAGAAGCTTTCTTT.

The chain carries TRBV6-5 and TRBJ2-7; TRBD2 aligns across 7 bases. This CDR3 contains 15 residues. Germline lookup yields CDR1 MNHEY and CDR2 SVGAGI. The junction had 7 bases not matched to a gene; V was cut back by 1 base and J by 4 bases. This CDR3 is CASSYLASGPYEQYF. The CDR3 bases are TGTGCCAGCAGTTACTTGGCTAGCGGACCTTACGAGCAGTACTTC.

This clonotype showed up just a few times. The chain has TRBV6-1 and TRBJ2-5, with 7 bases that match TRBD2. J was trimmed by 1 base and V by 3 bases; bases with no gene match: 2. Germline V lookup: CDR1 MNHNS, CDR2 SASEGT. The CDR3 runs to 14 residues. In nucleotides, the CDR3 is TGTGCCAGCAGTGAGCGGGGGTCCCAAGAGACCCAGTACTTC. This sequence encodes CASSERGSQETQYF.

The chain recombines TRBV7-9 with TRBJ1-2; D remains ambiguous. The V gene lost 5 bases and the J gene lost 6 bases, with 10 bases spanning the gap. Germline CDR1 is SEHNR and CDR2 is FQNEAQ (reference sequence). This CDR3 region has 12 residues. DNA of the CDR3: TGTGCCAGCAGCCCGGACTCGGATGGCTACACCTTC. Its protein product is CASSPDSDGYTF.

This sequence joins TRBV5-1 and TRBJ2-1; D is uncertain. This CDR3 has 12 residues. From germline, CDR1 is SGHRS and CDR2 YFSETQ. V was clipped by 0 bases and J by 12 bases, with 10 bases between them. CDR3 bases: TGCGCCAGCAGCTTGGGGACGCTGTGGCAGTTCTTC. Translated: CASSLGTLWQFF.

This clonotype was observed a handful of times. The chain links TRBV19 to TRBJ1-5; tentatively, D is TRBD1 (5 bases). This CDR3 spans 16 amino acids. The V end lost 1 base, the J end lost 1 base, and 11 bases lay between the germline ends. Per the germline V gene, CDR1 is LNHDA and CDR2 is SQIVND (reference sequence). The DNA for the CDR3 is TGTGCCAGTAGTATAGTGGCGGGACGGAGCAATCAGCCCCAGCATTTT. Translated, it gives CASSIVAGRSNQPQHF.

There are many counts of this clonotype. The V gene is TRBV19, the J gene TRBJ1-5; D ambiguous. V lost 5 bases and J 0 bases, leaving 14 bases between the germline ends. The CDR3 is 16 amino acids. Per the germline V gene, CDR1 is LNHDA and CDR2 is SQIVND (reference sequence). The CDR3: CASSLAAPYSNQPQHF. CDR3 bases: TGTGCCAGTAGTCTGGCAGCTCCTTATAGCAATCAGCCCCAGCATTTT.

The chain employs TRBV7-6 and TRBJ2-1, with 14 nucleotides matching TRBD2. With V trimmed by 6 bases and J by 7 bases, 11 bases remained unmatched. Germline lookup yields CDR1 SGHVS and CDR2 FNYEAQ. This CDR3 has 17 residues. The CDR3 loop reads CASSRLAGGRPGNEQFF. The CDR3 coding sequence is TGTGCCAGCAGTCGACTAGCGGGGGGGCGACCGGGTAATGAGCAGTTCTTC.

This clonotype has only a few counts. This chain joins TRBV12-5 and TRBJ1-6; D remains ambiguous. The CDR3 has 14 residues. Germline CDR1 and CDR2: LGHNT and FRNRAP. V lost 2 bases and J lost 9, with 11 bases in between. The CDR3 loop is CASGLRASGSPLHF. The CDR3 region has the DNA TGTGCTAGTGGTTTGAGGGCCTCTGGTTCACCCCTCCACTTT.

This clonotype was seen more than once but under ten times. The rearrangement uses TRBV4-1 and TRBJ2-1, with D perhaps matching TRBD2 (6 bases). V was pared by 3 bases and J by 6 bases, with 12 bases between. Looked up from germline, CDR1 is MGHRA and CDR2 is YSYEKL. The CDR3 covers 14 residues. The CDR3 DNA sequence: TGCGCCAGCAGCCATGCCGGGACTGTCAATGAGCAGTTCTTC. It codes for CASSHAGTVNEQFF.

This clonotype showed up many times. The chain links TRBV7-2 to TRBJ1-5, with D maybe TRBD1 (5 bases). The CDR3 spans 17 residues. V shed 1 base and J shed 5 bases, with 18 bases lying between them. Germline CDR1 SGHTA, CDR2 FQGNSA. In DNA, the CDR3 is TGTGCCAGCAGCTTAGGCCTCGGTGAGGTAGGGGATCAGCCCCAGCATTTT. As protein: CASSLGLGEVGDQPQHF.

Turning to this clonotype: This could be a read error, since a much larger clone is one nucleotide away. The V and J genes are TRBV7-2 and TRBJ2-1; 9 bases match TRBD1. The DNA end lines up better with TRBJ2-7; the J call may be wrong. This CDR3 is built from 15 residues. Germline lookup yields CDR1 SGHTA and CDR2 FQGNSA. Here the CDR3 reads CASSPGTGPYNEQYF. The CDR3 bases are TGTGCCAGCAGTCCCGGGACAGGGCCTTACAATGAGCAGTACTTC.

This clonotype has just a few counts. CDR3 sequence reads: CASSPPTGEELQPQHF. Written as DNA, the CDR3 is TGTGCCAGCAGTCCCCCGACAGGGGAAGAACTCCAGCCCCAGCATTTT. V usage is TRBV28 and J usage is TRBJ1-5; 8 nucleotides align to TRBD1. CDR3 length: 16 residues. CDR1 and CDR2 from the germline V gene are MDHEN and SYDVKM. With V trimmed by 5 bases and J by 7 bases, 13 bases remained unmatched.

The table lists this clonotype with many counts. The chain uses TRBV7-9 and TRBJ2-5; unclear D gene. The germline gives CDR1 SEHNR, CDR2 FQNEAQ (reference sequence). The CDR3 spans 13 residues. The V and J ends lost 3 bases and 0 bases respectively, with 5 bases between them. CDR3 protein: CASSFQNQETQYF. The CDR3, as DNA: TGTGCCAGCAGCTTCCAGAACCAAGAGACCCAGTACTTC.

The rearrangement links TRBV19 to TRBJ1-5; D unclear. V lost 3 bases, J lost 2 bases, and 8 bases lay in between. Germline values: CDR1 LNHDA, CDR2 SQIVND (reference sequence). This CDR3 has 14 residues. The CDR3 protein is CASSMPARNQPQHF. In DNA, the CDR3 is TGTGCCAGTAGTATGCCCGCACGCAATCAGCCCCAGCATTTT.

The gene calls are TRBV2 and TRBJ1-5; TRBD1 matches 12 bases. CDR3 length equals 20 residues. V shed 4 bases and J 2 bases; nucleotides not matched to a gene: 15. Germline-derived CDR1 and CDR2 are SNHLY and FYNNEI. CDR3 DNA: TGTGCCAGCAGTGGGGATGTAGGGACAGGGGGCCCTTTCGGCAATCAGCCCCAGCATTTT. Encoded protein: CASSGDVGTGGPFGNQPQHF. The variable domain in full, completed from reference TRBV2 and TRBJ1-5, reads EPEVTQTPSHQVTQMGQEVILRCVPISNHLYFYWYRQILGQKVEFLVSFYNNEISEKSEIFDDQFSVERPDGSNFTLKIRSTKLEDSAMYFCASSGDVGTGGPFGNQPQHFGDGTRLSIL.

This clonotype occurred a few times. The CDR3 sequence: CASSQVTNYGYTF. CDR3 coding DNA: TGCGCCAGCAGCCAGGTCACCAACTATGGCTACACCTTC. V and J are TRBV4-1 and TRBJ1-2; D is ambiguous. CDR3 length: 13 residues. V was clipped by 3 bases and J by 2 bases, with 7 bases between them. Germline V gene data show CDR1 as MGHRA and CDR2 as YSYEKL.